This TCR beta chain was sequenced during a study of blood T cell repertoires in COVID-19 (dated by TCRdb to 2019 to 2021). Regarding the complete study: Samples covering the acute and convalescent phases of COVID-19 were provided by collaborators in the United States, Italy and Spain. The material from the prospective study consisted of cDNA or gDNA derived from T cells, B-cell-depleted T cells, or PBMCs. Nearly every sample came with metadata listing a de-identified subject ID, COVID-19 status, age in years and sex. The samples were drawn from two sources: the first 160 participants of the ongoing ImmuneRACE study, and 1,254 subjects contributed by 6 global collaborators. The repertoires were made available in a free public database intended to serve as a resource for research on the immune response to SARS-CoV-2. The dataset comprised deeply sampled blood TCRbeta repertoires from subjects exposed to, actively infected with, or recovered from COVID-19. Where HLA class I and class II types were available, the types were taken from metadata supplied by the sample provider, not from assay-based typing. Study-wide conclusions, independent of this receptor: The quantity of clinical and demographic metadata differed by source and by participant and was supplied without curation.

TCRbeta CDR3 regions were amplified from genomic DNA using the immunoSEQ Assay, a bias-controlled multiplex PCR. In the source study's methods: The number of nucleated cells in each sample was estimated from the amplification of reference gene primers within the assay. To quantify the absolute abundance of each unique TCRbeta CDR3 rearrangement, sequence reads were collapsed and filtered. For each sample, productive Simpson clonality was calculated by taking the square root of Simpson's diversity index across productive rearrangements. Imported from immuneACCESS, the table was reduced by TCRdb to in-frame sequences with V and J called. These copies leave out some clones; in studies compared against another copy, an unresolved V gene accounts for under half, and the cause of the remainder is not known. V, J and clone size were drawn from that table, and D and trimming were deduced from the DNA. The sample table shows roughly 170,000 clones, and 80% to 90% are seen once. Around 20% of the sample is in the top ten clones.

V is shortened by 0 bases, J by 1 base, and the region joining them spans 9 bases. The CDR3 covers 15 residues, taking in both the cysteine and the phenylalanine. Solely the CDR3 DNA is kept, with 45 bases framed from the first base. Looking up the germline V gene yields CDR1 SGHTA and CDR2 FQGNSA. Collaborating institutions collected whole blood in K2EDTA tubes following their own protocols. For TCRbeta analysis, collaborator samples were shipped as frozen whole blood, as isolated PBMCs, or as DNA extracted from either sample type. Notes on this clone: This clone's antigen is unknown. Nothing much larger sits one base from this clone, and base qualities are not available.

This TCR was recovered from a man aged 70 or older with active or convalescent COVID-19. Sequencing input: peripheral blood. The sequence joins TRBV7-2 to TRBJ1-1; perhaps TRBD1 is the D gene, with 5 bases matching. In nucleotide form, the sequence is TGTGCCAGCAGCTTAGCGTTAGGACAGAACACTGAAGCTTTCTTT. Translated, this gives CASSLALGQNTEAFF.